This T cell receptor (beta chain) was captured by sequencing in a study of cytomegalovirus exposure and HLA in healthy donors. Study-wide findings and caveats: For TCR beta chains, V- and J-gene trimming was later linked to a missense DCLRE1C variant. The availability of immune exposure information extended only to CMV serostatus.

About this clone: The antigen is unknown.

It was with 60 Vbeta and 13 Jbeta primers that the PCR ran. Generated by immunoSEQ multiplex PCR, the TCRdb table keeps only in-frame clones and is missing some. The top ten clones hold 1.2% of a sample with about 140,000 clones, roughly 80% of them seen once. Germline V gene sequence: CDR1 SGHRS, CDR2 YFSETQ. The CDR3 is 14 amino acids. Trimming took 0 bases from V and 6 from J, leaving 12 bases between them. V and J are TRBV5-1 and TRBJ1-2; D unclear. The TCR sequence derives from a female donor in good health and CMV-seronegative. Material: PBMCs. The CDR3 nucleotides are TGCGCCAGCAGCTTGGGACAAGAGAGTGATGGCTACACCTTC. It specifies CASSLGQESDGYTF.